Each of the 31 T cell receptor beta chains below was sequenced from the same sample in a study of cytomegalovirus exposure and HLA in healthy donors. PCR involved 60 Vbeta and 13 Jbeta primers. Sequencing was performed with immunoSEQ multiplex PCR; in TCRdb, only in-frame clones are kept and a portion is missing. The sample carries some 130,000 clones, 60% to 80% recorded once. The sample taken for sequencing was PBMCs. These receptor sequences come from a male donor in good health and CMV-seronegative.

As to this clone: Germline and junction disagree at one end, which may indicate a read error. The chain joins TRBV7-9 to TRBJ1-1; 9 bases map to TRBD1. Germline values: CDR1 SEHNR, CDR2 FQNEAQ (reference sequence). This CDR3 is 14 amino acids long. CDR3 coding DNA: TGTTCCAGCAGCTTAGGACAGGGGATCACTGAAGCTTTCTTT. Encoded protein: CSSSLGQGITEAFF.

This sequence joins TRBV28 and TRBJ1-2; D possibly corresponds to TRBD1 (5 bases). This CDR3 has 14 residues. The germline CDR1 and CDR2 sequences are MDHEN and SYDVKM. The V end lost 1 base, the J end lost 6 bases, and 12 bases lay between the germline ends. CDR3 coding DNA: TGTGCCAGCAGTTTATTGGTGGGAGGGGATGGCTACACCTTC. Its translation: CASSLLVGGDGYTF.

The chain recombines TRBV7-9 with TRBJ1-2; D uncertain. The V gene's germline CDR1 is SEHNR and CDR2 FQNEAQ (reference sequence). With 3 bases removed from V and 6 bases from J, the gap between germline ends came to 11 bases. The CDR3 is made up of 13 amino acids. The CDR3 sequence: CASSLTDWNGYTF. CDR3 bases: TGTGCCAGCAGCTTGACCGACTGGAATGGCTACACCTTC.

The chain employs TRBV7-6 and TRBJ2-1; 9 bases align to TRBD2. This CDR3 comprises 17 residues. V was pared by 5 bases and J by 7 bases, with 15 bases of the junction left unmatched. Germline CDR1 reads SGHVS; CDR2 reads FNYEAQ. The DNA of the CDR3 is TGTGCCAGCAGCGAGAGGGTAGCGGGAGAAGGGAGGAATGAGCAGTTCTTC. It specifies CASSERVAGEGRNEQFF.

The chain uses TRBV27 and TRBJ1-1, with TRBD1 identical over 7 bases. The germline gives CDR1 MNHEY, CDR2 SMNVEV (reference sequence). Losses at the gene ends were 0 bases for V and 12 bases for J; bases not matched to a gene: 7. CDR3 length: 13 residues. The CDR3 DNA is TGTGCCAGCAGTTTATCGAGGGGGACAGATACTTTCTTT. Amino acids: CASSLSRGTDTFF.

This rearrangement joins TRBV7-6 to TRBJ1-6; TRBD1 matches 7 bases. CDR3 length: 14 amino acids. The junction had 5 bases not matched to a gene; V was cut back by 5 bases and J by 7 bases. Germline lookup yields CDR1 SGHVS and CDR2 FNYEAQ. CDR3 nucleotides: TGTGCCAGCAGCAAACCGGGACAGAATTCACCCCTCCACTTT. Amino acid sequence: CASSKPGQNSPLHF.

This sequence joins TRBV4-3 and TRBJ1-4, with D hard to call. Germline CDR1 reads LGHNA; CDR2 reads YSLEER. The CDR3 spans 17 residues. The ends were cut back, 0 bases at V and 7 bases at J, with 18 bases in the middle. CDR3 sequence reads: CASSQDQAAARSEKLFF. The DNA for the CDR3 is TGCGCCAGCAGCCAAGATCAAGCGGCCGCACGTAGTGAAAAACTGTTTTTT.

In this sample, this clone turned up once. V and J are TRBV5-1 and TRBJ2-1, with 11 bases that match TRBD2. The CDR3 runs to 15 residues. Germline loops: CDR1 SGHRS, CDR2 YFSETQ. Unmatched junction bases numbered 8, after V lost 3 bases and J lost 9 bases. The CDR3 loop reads CASSSIAGGQSEQFF. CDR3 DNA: TGCGCCAGCAGCTCTATAGCGGGGGGGCAAAGTGAGCAGTTCTTC.

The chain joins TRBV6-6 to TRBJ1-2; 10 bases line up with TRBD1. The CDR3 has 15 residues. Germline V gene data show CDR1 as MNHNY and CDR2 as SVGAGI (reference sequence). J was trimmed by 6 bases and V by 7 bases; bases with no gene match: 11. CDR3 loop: CASKATGGASDGYTF. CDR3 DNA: TGTGCCAGCAAAGCGACAGGGGGCGCTAGCGATGGCTACACCTTC.

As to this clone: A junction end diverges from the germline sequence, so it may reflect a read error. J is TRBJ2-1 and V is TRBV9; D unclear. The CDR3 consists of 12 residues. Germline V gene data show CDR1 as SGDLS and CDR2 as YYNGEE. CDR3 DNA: TGTGCCAGCAGCGTCCCCGGAGCAACTCCCGTCTTC. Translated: CASSVPGATPVF.

In DNA form, the CDR3 reads TGTGCCAGCAGCCTCCGAACAGGGGTTAGCTCCTACGAGCAGTACTTC. Translated, it gives CASSLRTGVSSYEQYF. The rearrangement joins TRBV11-2 to TRBJ2-7, with TRBD1 matching over 7 bases. The CDR3 runs 16 residues. J lost 0 bases, V lost 5 bases, and 10 bases had no gene match. The germline V gene encodes CDR1 SGHAT and CDR2 FQNNGV. Combining the CDR3 with reference TRBV11-2 and TRBJ2-7 gives the whole variable domain EAGVAQSPRYKIIEKRQSVAFWCNPISGHATLYWYQQILGQGPKLLIQFQNNGVVDDSQLPKDRFSAERLKGVDSTLKIQPAKLEDSAVYLCASSLRTGVSSYEQYFGPGTRLTVT.

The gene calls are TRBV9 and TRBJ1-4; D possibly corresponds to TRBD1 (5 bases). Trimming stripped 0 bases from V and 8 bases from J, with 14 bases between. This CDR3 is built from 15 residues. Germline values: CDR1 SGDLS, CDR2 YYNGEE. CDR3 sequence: CASSVEGTGGEKLFF. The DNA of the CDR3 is TGTGCCAGCAGCGTAGAGGGCACCGGGGGGGAAAAACTGTTTTTT.

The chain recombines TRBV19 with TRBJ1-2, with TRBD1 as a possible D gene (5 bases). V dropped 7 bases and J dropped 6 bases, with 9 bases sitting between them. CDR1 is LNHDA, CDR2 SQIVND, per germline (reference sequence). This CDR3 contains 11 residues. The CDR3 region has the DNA TGTGCCAGTATTTCGGGGGATGGCTACACCTTC. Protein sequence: CASISGDGYTF.

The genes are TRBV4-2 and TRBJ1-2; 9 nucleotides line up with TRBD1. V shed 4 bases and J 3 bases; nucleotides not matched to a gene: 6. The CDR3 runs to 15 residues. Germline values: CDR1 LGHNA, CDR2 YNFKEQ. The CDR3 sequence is CASSLQGAPDYGYTF. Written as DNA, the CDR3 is TGTGCCAGCAGCCTACAGGGGGCGCCTGACTATGGCTACACCTTC.

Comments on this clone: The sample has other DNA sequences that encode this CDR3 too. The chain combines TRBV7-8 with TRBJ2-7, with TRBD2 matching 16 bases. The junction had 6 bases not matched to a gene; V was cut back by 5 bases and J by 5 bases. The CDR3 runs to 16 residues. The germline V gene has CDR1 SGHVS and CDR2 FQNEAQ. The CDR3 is CASSRGLAGGPNEQYF. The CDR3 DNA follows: TGTGCCAGCAGCAGGGGACTAGCGGGAGGGCCCAACGAGCAGTACTTC.

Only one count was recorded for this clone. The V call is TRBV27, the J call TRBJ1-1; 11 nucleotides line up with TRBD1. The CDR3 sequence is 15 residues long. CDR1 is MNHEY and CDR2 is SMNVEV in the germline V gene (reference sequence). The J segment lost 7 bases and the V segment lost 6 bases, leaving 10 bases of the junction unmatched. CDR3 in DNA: TGTGCCAGCAGCCCCTCCGGGACAGGGGGGAATGAAGCTTTCTTT. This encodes CASSPSGTGGNEAFF.

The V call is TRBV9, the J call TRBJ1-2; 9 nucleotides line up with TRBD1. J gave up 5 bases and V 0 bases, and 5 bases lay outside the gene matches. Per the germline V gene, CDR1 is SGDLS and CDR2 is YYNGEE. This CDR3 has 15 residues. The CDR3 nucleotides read TGTGCCAGCAGCGTAGTTGGGACAGGGAAATATGGCTACACCTTC. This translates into CASSVVGTGKYGYTF.

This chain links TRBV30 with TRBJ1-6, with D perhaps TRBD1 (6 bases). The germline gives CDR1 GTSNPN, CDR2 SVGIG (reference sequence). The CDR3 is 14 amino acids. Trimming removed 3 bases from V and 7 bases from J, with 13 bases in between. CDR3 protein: CAWSLTGSNSPLHF. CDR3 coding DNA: TGTGCCTGGAGCTTGACAGGTTCAAATTCACCCCTCCACTTT.

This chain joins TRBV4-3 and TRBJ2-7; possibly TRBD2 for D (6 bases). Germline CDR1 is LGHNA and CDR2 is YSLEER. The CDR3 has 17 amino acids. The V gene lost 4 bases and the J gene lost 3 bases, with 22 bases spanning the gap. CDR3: CASSLSLGRDFIYEQYF. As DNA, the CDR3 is TGCGCCAGCAGCCTCAGTCTGGGGCGGGACTTCATCTACGAGCAGTACTTC.

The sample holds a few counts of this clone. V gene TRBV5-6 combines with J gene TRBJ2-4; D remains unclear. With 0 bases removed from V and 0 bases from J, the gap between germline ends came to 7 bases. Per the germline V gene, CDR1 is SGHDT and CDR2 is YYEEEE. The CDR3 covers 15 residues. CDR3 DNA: TGTGCCAGCAGCTTGGGGCCGCTAGCCAAAAACATTCAGTACTTC. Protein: CASSLGPLAKNIQYF.

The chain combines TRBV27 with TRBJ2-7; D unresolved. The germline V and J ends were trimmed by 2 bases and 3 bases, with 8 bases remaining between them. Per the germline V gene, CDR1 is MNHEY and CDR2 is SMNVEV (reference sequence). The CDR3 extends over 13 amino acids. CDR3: CASSLTAFYEQYF. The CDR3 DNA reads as TGTGCCAGCAGTTTAACAGCCTTCTACGAGCAGTACTTC.

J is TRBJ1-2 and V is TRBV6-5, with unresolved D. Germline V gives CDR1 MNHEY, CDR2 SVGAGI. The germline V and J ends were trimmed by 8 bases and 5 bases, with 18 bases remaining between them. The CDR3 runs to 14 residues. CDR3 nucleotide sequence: TGTGCCAGCCCCCCCCGCCGATCGGGGTATGGCTACACCTTC. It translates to CASPPRRSGYGYTF.

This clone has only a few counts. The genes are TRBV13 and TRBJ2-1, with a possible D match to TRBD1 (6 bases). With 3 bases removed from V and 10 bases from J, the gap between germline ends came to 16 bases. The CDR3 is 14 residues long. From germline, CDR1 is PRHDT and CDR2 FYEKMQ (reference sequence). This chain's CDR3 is CASSLSGARNEQFF. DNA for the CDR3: TGTGCCAGCAGCTTGTCAGGGGCTCGAAACGAGCAGTTCTTC.

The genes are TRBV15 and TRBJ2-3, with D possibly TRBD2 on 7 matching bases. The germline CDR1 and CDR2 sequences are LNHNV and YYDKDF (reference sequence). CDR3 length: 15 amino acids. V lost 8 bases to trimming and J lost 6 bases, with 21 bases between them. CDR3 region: CATQKGGAVIDTQYF. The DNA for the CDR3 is TGTGCCACCCAAAAGGGGGGGGCTGTGATTGATACGCAGTATTTT.

The CDR3 region is CASSVEGEEGDTQYF. The CDR3, as DNA: TGTGCCAGCAGCGTAGAAGGAGAGGAGGGGGATACGCAGTATTTT. The chain uses TRBV9 and TRBJ2-3; D might be TRBD2 (6 bases). From germline, CDR1 is SGDLS and CDR2 YYNGEE. The CDR3 totals 15 residues. V lost 0 bases, J lost 6 bases, and 14 bases lay in between. Full variable domain (outside the CDR3, taken from reference TRBV9 and TRBJ2-3): DSGVTQTPKHLITATGQRVTLRCSPRSGDLSVYWYQQSLDQGLQFLIQYYNGEERAKGNILERFSAQQFPDLHSELNLSSLELGDSALYFCASSVEGEEGDTQYFGPGTRLTVL.

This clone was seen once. The CDR3, as DNA: TGTGCCAGCAGCAAGGCTCATCCCGGGGAGCTGTTTTTT. This gives the protein CASSKAHPGELFF. The chain has TRBV21-1 and TRBJ2-2; the D call of TRBD1 is as the table states it, not checked on the DNA. TRBV21-1 represents a pseudogene. CDR3 length: 13 amino acids.

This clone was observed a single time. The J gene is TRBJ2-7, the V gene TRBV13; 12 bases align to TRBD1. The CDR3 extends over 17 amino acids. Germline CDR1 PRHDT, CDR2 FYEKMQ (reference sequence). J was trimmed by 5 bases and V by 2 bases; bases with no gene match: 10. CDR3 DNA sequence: TGTGCCAGCAGCTTAAGGGCGGGACAGGGGGCAAGGAACGAGCAGTACTTC. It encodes CASSLRAGQGARNEQYF. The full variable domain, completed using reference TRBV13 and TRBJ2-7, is AAGVIQSPRHLIKEKRETATLKCYPIPRHDTVYWYQQGPGQDPQFLISFYEKMQSDKGSIPDRFSAQQFSDYHSELNMSSLELGDSALYFCASSLRAGQGARNEQYFGPGTRLTVT.

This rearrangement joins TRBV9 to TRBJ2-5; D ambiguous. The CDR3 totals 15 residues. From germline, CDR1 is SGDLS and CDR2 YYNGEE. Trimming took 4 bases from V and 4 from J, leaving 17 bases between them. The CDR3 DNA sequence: TGTGCCAGCAGCCACCGATGGGCGTTAACAGAGACCCAGTACTTC. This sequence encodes CASSHRWALTETQYF.

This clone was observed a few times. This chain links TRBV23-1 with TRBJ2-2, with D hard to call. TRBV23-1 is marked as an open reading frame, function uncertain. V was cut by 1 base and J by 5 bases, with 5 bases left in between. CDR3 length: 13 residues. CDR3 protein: CASSQFATGELFF. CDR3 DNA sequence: TGCGCCAGCAGTCAATTTGCGACCGGGGAGCTGTTTTTT.

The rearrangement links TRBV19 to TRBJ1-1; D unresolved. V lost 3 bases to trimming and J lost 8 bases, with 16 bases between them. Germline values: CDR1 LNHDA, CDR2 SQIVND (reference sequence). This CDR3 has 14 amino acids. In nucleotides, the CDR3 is TGTGCCAGTAGTATGTCCGCACCGCTGCGGGAAGCTTTCTTT. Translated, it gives CASSMSAPLREAFF.

CDR3 region: CASSPQGTATVYEQFF. CDR3 coding DNA: TGCGCCAGCAGCCCCCAGGGGACGGCTACAGTCTATGAGCAGTTCTTC. V and J are TRBV4-3 and TRBJ2-1, with D perhaps TRBD1 (6 bases). The CDR3 is 16 amino acids. Per germline, CDR1 LGHNA and CDR2 YSLEER. V was cut by 4 bases and J by 8 bases, with 21 bases left in between.